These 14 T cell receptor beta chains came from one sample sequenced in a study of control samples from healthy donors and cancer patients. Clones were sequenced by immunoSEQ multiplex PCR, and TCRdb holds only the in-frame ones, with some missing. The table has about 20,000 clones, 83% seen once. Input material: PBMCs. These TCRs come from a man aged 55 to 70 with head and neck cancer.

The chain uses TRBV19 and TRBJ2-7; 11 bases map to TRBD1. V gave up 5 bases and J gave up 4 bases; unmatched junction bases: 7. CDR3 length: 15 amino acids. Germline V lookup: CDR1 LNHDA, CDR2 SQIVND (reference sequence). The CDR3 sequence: CASSSRTGGMYEQYF. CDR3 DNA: TGTGCCAGTAGTTCCCGGACAGGGGGCATGTACGAGCAGTACTTC. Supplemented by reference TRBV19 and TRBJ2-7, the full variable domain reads DGGITQSPKYLFRKEGQNVTLSCEQNLNHDAMYWYRQDPGQGLRLIYYSQIVNDFQKGDIAEGYSVSREKKESFPLTVTSAQKNPTAFYLCASSSRTGGMYEQYFGPGTRLTVT.

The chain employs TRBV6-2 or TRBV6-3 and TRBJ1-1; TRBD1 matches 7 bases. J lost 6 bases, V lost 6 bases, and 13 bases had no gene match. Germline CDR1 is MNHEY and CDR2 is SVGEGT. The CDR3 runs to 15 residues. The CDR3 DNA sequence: TGTGCCAGCAGCCCCCTTACGACAGGGCCTTCTGAAGCTTTCTTT. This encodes CASSPLTTGPSEAFF.

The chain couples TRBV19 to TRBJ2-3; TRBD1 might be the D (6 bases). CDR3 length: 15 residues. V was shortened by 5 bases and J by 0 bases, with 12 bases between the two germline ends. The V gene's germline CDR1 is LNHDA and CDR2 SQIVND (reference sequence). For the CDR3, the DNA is TGTGCCAGTAGTCCAGGGGCGGCGAGCACAGATACGCAGTATTTT. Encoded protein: CASSPGAASTDTQYF.

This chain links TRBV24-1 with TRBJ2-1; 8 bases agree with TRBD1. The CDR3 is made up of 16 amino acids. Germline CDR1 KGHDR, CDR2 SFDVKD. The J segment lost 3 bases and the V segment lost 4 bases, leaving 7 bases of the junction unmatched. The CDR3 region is CATSDPRQGYYNEQFF. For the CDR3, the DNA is TGTGCCACCAGTGACCCTAGACAGGGGTACTACAATGAGCAGTTCTTC.

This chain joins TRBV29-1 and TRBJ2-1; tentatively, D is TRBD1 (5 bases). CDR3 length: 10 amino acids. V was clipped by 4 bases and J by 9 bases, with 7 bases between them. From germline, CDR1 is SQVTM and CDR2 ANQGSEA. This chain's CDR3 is CSVGTLEQFF. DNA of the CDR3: TGCAGCGTTGGGACACTTGAGCAGTTCTTC.

The CDR3 DNA is TGTGCCAGCAGCCACCCGGGACAGGGCTCCTACGAGCAGTACTTC. This sequence encodes CASSHPGQGSYEQYF. V usage is TRBV14 and J usage is TRBJ2-7, with 9 bases aligning to TRBD1. The J segment lost 0 bases and the V segment lost 3 bases, leaving 3 bases of the junction unmatched. The CDR3 has 15 amino acids. Germline lookup yields CDR1 SGHDN and CDR2 FVKESK.

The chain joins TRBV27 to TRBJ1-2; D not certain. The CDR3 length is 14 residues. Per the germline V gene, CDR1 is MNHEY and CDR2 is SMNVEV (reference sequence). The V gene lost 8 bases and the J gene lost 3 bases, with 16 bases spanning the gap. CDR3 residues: CASGRGGWDYGYTF. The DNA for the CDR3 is TGTGCCAGCGGCCGGGGAGGGTGGGACTATGGCTACACCTTC.

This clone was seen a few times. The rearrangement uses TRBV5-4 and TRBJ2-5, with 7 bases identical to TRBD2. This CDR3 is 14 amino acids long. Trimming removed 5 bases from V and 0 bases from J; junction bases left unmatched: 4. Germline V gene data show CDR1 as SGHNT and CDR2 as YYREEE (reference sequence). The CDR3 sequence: CASSSGLDQETQYF. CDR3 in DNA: TGTGCCAGCAGTTCCGGACTAGACCAAGAGACCCAGTACTTC.

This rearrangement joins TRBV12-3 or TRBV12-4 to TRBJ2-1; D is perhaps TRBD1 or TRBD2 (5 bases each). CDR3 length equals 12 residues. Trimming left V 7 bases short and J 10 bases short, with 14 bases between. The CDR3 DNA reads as TGTGCCAGCACCGCCGAGAGGGGCGAGCAGTTCTTC. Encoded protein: CASTAERGEQFF.

Written as DNA, the CDR3 is TGTGCCAGCAGCTTGGATTCTCTTAATGAAAAACTGTTTTTT. Amino acids: CASSLDSLNEKLFF. The chain links TRBV5-4 to TRBJ1-4; no firm D call. V shed 0 bases and J shed 4 bases, with 7 bases lying between them. In germline, CDR1 is SGHNT, CDR2 YYREEE (reference sequence). This CDR3 has 14 residues.

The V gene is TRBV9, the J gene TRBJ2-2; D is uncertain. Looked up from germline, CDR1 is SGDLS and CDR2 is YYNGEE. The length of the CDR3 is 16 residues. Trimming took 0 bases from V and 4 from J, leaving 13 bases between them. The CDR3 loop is CASSVVGFRGTGELFF. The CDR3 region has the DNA TGTGCCAGCAGCGTAGTCGGCTTTAGAGGCACCGGGGAGCTGTTTTTT.

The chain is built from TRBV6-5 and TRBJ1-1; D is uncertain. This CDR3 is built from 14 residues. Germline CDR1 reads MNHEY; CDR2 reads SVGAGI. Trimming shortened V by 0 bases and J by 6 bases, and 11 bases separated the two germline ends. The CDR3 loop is CASSYSMGGAEAFF. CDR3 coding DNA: TGTGCCAGCAGTTACTCGATGGGAGGAGCTGAAGCTTTCTTT.

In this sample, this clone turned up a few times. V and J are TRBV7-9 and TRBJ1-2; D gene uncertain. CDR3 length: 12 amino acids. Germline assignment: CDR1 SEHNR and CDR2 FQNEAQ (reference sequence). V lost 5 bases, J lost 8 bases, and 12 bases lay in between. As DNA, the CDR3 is TGTGCCAGCAGCCACGGACCGATAGGCTACACCTTC. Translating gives CASSHGPIGYTF.

The CDR3 is CSASGTPVSTEQYF. The CDR3 region has the DNA TGCAGTGCTAGTGGGACACCGGTATCGACCGAGCAGTACTTC. The chain couples TRBV20-1 to TRBJ2-7, with D maybe TRBD1 (6 bases). Germline V gene sequence: CDR1 DFQATT, CDR2 SNEGSKA (reference sequence). V was pared by 3 bases and J by 6 bases, with 18 bases between. The CDR3 has 14 amino acids.